The 29 T cell receptor beta chains given below trace back to one sample, sequenced in a study of early T cells in non-severe SARS-CoV-2 infection. TCRdb recomputed calls from the 5' RACE reads with MiXCR, one row per CDR3 protein. The table has tens of thousands of distinct CDR3 sequences, about 12% seen once. Sequenced: whole blood. The source of these receptors is an adult who was a healthcare worker with PCR-confirmed SARS-CoV-2 infection or an uninfected control (not recorded which).

This clonotype was seen more than once but under ten times. An end of the junction does not agree with germline; a read error may underlie this. The genes are TRBV7-7 and TRBJ2-7; D not resolved. The CDR3 has 13 residues. From germline, CDR1 is SSHAT and CDR2 FNYEAQ (reference sequence). Here the CDR3 reads CASSRGPSYEQYF. The CDR3 DNA is TGTGCTAGCAGTCGTGGACCGAGCTACGAGCAGTACTTC.

In this sample, this clonotype turned up many times. This chain links TRBV7-9 with TRBJ1-6; 8 bases are shared with TRBD1. With V trimmed by 6 bases and J by 7 bases, 8 bases remained unmatched. From germline, CDR1 is SEHNR and CDR2 FQNEAQ (reference sequence). The CDR3 has 15 amino acids. CDR3 residues: CASRERQGWNSPLHF. The CDR3 nucleotides read TGTGCCAGCAGAGAGCGACAGGGGTGGAATTCACCCCTCCACTTT.

The chain couples TRBV2 to TRBJ1-4; D is perhaps TRBD1 (5 bases). V was clipped by 6 bases and J by 3 bases, with 23 bases between them. CDR3 length: 18 amino acids. Germline CDR1 and CDR2: SNHLY and FYNNEI. This CDR3 is CASSPGGLSSTANEKLFF. The DNA for the CDR3 is TGTGCCAGCAGCCCCGGAGGACTAAGTTCGACAGCTAATGAAAAACTGTTTTTT.

The genes are TRBV6-4 and TRBJ2-1; 7 bases are a match to TRBD2. The CDR3 runs to 19 residues. In germline, CDR1 is MRHNA, CDR2 SNTAGT. The trim removed 2 bases at V and 8 bases at J, leaving 21 bases unmatched. The CDR3: CASSDGPPGGRRGFDEQFF. The DNA for the CDR3 is TGTGCCAGCAGTGACGGGCCCCCGGGGGGTCGGAGGGGTTTCGATGAGCAGTTCTTC.

The V and J genes are TRBV10-3 and TRBJ2-1; 10 nucleotides agree with TRBD2. Germline trimming cut 4 bases from V and 0 bases from J; bases unmatched to any gene: 6. The V gene's germline CDR1 is ENHRY and CDR2 SYGVKD. The CDR3 consists of 17 residues. The DNA of the CDR3 is TGTGCCATCAGTGGTGCTAGCGGGGGTTTCTCCTACAATGAGCAGTTCTTC. Its protein is CAISGASGGFSYNEQFF.

The chain combines TRBV30 with TRBJ1-2, with D hard to call. Trimming pared 0 bases from V and 7 bases from J, leaving 12 bases between. This CDR3 contains 13 residues. Germline CDR1 and CDR2: GTSNPN and SVGIG (reference sequence). CDR3 amino acids: CAWSVLARVGYTF. The CDR3 region has the DNA TGTGCCTGGAGTGTATTAGCTCGGGTTGGCTACACCTTC.

This clonotype was counted ten times or more. V and J are TRBV30 and TRBJ1-1; no clear D gene. CDR1 is GTSNPN, CDR2 SVGIG, per germline (reference sequence). V gave up 0 bases and J gave up 0 bases, with 8 bases separating them. This CDR3 has 14 residues. This CDR3 is CAWSVSRLNTEAFF. For the CDR3, the DNA is TGTGCCTGGAGTGTCTCACGACTGAACACTGAAGCTTTCTTT.

This clonotype has just a few counts. The chain recombines TRBV7-4 with TRBJ1-1; D gene uncertain. This CDR3 has 13 residues. The germline gives CDR1 SGHVT, CDR2 SQSDAQ. The V end lost 8 bases, the J end lost 7 bases, and 17 bases lay between the germline ends. The CDR3 DNA reads TGTGCCAGCGGCTGGGCAGCGACAAATGAAGCTTTCTTT. It translates to CASGWAATNEAFF. Together with reference TRBV7-4 and TRBJ1-1, the CDR3 gives the full variable domain: GAGVSQSPRYKVAKRGRDVALRCDSISGHVTLYWYRQTLGQGSEVLTYSQSDAQRDKSGRPSGRFSAERPERSVSTLKIQRTEQGDSAVYLCASGWAATNEAFFGQGTRLTVV.

This clonotype was seen ten or more times. The rearrangement joins TRBV20-1 to TRBJ1-2; TRBD1 matches 8 bases. The CDR3 totals 13 residues. Unmatched junction bases numbered 9, after V lost 6 bases and J lost 6 bases. Germline values: CDR1 DFQATT, CDR2 SNEGSKA (reference sequence). The CDR3 loop reads CSALQGEYNGYTF. Written as DNA, the CDR3 is TGCAGTGCATTACAGGGGGAGTATAATGGCTACACCTTC.

Turning to this clonotype: One base away lies a much larger clone, so this may be a sequencing read error. V is TRBV6-2 or TRBV6-3 and J is TRBJ2-6; no firm D call. Germline V gene lookup returns CDR1 MNHEY and CDR2 SVGEGT. The CDR3 extends over 17 amino acids. The ends were cut back, 4 bases at V and 0 bases at J, with 13 bases in the middle. CDR3 nucleotide sequence: TGTGCCAGCAGTTCCCGGAACGGGTTCTCTGGGGCCAACGTCCTGACTTTC. Protein sequence: CASSSRNGFSGANVLTF.

This clonotype was seen a handful of times. This chain connects TRBV11-2 to TRBJ2-1, with D possibly TRBD1 on 6 matching bases. The CDR3 extends over 15 amino acids. The V gene lost 0 bases and the J gene lost 5 bases, with 11 bases spanning the gap. Per the germline V gene, CDR1 is SGHAT and CDR2 is FQNNGV. The CDR3 loop is CASSLDPGTNNEQFF. The CDR3, as DNA: TGTGCCAGCAGCTTAGACCCCGGGACAAACAATGAGCAGTTCTTC.

The chain recombines TRBV14 with TRBJ2-2; 8 nucleotides agree with TRBD1. Germline loops: CDR1 SGHDN, CDR2 FVKESK. The J segment lost 6 bases and the V segment lost 5 bases, leaving 5 bases of the junction unmatched. This CDR3 is 14 amino acids long. CDR3: CASSIIQGAGELFF. Here the CDR3 DNA reads TGTGCCAGCAGCATAATACAGGGGGCCGGGGAGCTGTTTTTT. The full variable domain, its missing parts supplied by reference TRBV14 and TRBJ2-2, is EAGVTQFPSHSVIEKGQTVTLRCDPISGHDNLYWYRRVMGKEIKFLLHFVKESKQDESGMPNNRFLAERTGGTYSTLKVQPAELEDSGVYFCASSIIQGAGELFFGEGSRLTVL.

This clonotype came up many times. J is TRBJ2-1 and V is TRBV2; 9 bases map to TRBD2. CDR3 length: 14 amino acids. CDR1 is SNHLY and CDR2 is FYNNEI in the germline V gene. Losses at the gene ends were 8 bases for V and 7 bases for J; bases not matched to a gene: 9. The CDR3 here is CASSELAGRNEQFF. The CDR3 coding sequence is TGTGCCAGCTCTGAACTAGCGGGCCGAAATGAGCAGTTCTTC.

This clonotype was seen only a few times. The chain recombines TRBV12-3 or TRBV12-4 with TRBJ1-4, with D perhaps matching TRBD1 (5 bases). There are 14 residues in the CDR3. With 6 bases removed from V and 8 bases from J, the gap between germline ends came to 16 bases. The CDR3: CASRLGGRGEKLFF. CDR3 nucleotides: TGTGCCAGCAGGCTGGGGGGACGAGGGGAAAAACTGTTTTTT.

This clonotype was observed many times. The V call is TRBV2, the J call TRBJ2-7; 11 bases line up with TRBD2. In germline, CDR1 is SNHLY, CDR2 FYNNEI. V lost 8 bases and J lost 3; bases outside the gene matches: 9. This CDR3 region has 15 residues. The CDR3 DNA reads as TGTGCCAGCCTCGAGGCTAGCGGGGGGTTCTACGAGCAGTACTTC. Protein product: CASLEASGGFYEQYF. Full variable domain (rest looked up from reference TRBV2 and TRBJ2-7): EPEVTQTPSHQVTQMGQEVILRCVPISNHLYFYWYRQILGQKVEFLVSFYNNEISEKSEIFDDQFSVERPDGSNFTLKIRSTKLEDSAMYFCASLEASGGFYEQYFGPGTRLTVT.

The chain recombines TRBV18 with TRBJ2-3; D call uncertain. The germline V gene encodes CDR1 KGHSH and CDR2 LQKENI. This CDR3 has 12 amino acids. V dropped 6 bases and J dropped 0 bases, with 4 bases sitting between them. The CDR3 nucleotides are TGTGCCAGCTCGGCGAGCACAGATACGCAGTATTTT. Translating gives CASSASTDTQYF.

The table lists this clonotype with many counts. The gene calls are TRBV6-5 and TRBJ1-2, with 8 bases matching TRBD1. The germline CDR1 and CDR2 sequences are MNHEY and SVGAGI. The CDR3 spans 15 residues. V lost 2 bases to trimming and J lost 5 bases; unmatched junction nucleotides: 7. This CDR3 reads CASSYGQGREYGYTF. Here the CDR3 DNA reads TGTGCCAGCAGTTACGGACAGGGAAGGGAGTATGGCTACACCTTC.

The gene calls are TRBV11-2 and TRBJ2-1; 7 positions match TRBD1. Germline CDR1 SGHAT, CDR2 FQNNGV. CDR3 length: 15 residues. V was clipped by 4 bases and J by 5 bases; unmatched bases: 8. In nucleotides, the CDR3 is TGTGCCAGCAGCTCGGTCGGGACAGCGGACAATGAGCAGTTCTTC. This sequence encodes CASSSVGTADNEQFF.

The sample holds a few counts of this clonotype. The chain is built from TRBV29-1 and TRBJ2-2; a possible D gene is TRBD1 (6 bases). The CDR3 consists of 12 residues. The germline gives CDR1 SQVTM, CDR2 ANQGSEA. V was pared by 7 bases and J by 7 bases, with 13 bases between. CDR3 DNA sequence: TGCAGCGCGGGACATCTGAACGGGGAGCTGTTTTTT. Its protein is CSAGHLNGELFF.

The genes are TRBV7-8 and TRBJ1-6; D call uncertain. The CDR3 runs to 19 residues. V gave up 3 bases and J gave up 6 bases, with 24 bases separating them. Germline V CDR1 and CDR2: SGHVS, FQNEAQ. This CDR3 reads CASSLVSGPESTINSPLHF. The CDR3 DNA is TGTGCCAGCAGCTTGGTATCCGGGCCGGAATCCACGATTAATTCACCCCTCCACTTT. Full variable domain (rest looked up from reference TRBV7-8 and TRBJ1-6): GAGVSQSPRYKVAKRGQDVALRCDPISGHVSLFWYQQALGQGPEFLTYFQNEAQLDKSGLPSDRFFAERPEGSVSTLKIQRTQQEDSAVYLCASSLVSGPESTINSPLHFGNGTRLTVT.

This clonotype turned up a few times. V usage is TRBV7-8 and J usage is TRBJ2-1; TRBD1 agrees at 8 bases. V lost 5 bases to trimming and J lost 6 bases; unmatched junction nucleotides: 6. CDR1 is SGHVS and CDR2 is FQNEAQ in the germline V gene. CDR3 size: 14 residues. The CDR3 loop reads CASSQGARINEQFF. The CDR3 DNA sequence: TGTGCCAGCAGCCAGGGGGCCCGTATCAATGAGCAGTTCTTC. The whole variable domain, filled in from reference TRBV7-8 and TRBJ2-1, reads GAGVSQSPRYKVAKRGQDVALRCDPISGHVSLFWYQQALGQGPEFLTYFQNEAQLDKSGLPSDRFFAERPEGSVSTLKIQRTQQEDSAVYLCASSQGARINEQFFGPGTRLTVL.

This clonotype has just a few counts. V usage is TRBV11-2 and J usage is TRBJ2-7, with 9 bases that match TRBD1. The CDR3 runs to 14 residues. The germline gives CDR1 SGHAT, CDR2 FQNNGV. The V gene end was trimmed by 5 bases and the J gene end by 4 bases; junction bases not matched to a gene: 6. CDR3 coding DNA: TGTGCCAGCAGCCGGACAGGGGAAGGTTACGAGCAGTACTTC. It codes for CASSRTGEGYEQYF.

The rearrangement uses TRBV30 and TRBJ1-1; a weak D match, TRBD1 (6 bases). From germline, CDR1 is GTSNPN and CDR2 SVGIG (reference sequence). Trimming stripped 0 bases from V and 1 base from J, with 9 bases between. The CDR3 loop spans 14 amino acids. CDR3 bases: TGTGCCTGGAGTGTCTGGACAGCGAACACTGAAGCTTTCTTT. It encodes CAWSVWTANTEAFF.

This chain uses TRBV3-1 with TRBJ2-7; D call uncertain. V lost 1 base and J 2 bases, leaving 12 bases between the germline ends. This CDR3 has 15 residues. Germline V CDR1 and CDR2: LGHDT, YNNKEL (reference sequence). CDR3 coding DNA: TGTGCCAGCAGCCAAGCCTCAGACAAGACCTACGAGCAGTACTTC. This translates into CASSQASDKTYEQYF.

This chain uses TRBV5-1 with TRBJ2-5; 8 bases line up with TRBD2. Germline V gene sequence: CDR1 SGHRS, CDR2 YFSETQ. V lost 3 bases, J lost 0 bases, and 4 bases stayed unmatched. The CDR3 totals 15 residues. The CDR3 DNA sequence: TGCGCCAGCAGCTACAGCGGGGGAAACCAAGAGACCCAGTACTTC. Translated: CASSYSGGNQETQYF.

The rearrangement joins TRBV29-1 to TRBJ2-7; D perhaps matches TRBD1 (5 bases). CDR3 length: 11 amino acids. V lost 2 bases and J lost 7, with 9 bases in between. Germline lookup yields CDR1 SQVTM and CDR2 ANQGSEA. The CDR3 sequence is CSVEQGWEQYF. CDR3 coding DNA: TGCAGCGTTGAACAGGGCTGGGAGCAGTACTTC.

This clonotype showed up many times. This chain uses TRBV11-2 with TRBJ2-7; D unresolved. V lost 6 bases to trimming and J lost 2 bases, with 8 bases between them. CDR3 length: 12 amino acids. The V gene's germline CDR1 is SGHAT and CDR2 FQNNGV. The chain's CDR3 is CASSSQPYEQYF. The CDR3 nucleotides are TGTGCCAGCAGTTCCCAACCCTACGAGCAGTACTTC.

V and J are TRBV11-2 and TRBJ2-3; D call uncertain. Germline CDR1 SGHAT, CDR2 FQNNGV. Between the trimmed V and J ends, which lost 5 bases and 4 bases, there was a span of 13 bases. The CDR3 consists of 14 residues. Here the CDR3 DNA reads TGTGCCAGCAGCCGGGCCCCCCTCGCAGATACGCAGTATTTT. Amino acids: CASSRAPLADTQYF.

The chain couples TRBV7-2 to TRBJ2-1; the D gene could be TRBD1 or TRBD2 (6 bases each). Germline values: CDR1 SGHTA, CDR2 FQGNSA. The CDR3 loop spans 14 amino acids. Trimming took 5 bases from V and 7 from J, leaving 15 bases between them. For the CDR3, the DNA is TGTGCCAGCAGCATTAGGAGGGGGAGAAATGAGCAGTTCTTC. Translating it yields CASSIRRGRNEQFF.